Listed below are T cell receptor beta chains from one sample, sequenced in a study of control samples from healthy donors and cancer patients. Generated by immunoSEQ multiplex PCR, the TCRdb table keeps only in-frame clones and is missing some. The repertoire holds around 75,000 clones, with around 92% as singletons. The specimen sequenced was blood. These receptors were obtained from a woman aged 60-70 years in good health. Each CDR3 is given with its conserved first and last residue. The D gene is left open where the match is weak. Clone size appears in some rows only: once, few, many, or a class for an expanded clone.

TGTGCCAGCAGGTTGACAGGGTTCCATGGCTACACCTTC | CASRLTGFHGYTF | TRBD1 | TRBJ1-2 | TRBV6-5 | -
TGTGCCAGCAGTTATCCCAATAACTATGGCTACACCTTC | CASSYPNNYGYTF | - | TRBJ1-2 | TRBV28 | -
TGTGCCAGTAGTATAGATGGTACCGCGCCAGGGAATCAGCCCCAGCATTTT | CASSIDGTAPGNQPQHF | - | TRBJ1-5 | TRBV19 | -
TGTGCCAGCTCACCGGGACAGCAGAACACTGAAGCTTTCTTT | CASSPGQQNTEAFF | TRBD1 | TRBJ1-1 | TRBV18 | -
TGTGCCAGCAGTGTCGGGACTAGCGGGAGCAGGGAGCAGTACTTC | CASSVGTSGSREQYF | TRBD2 | TRBJ2-7 | TRBV27 | medium-sized
TGCGCCAGCAGCTTGGGCGGACAGGTGTACGAGCAGTACTTC | CASSLGGQVYEQYF | TRBD1 | TRBJ2-7 | TRBV5-1 | -
TGTGCCAGCAGTGGGACGGAGAGCTCCTACGAGCAGTACTTC | CASSGTESSYEQYF | - | TRBJ2-7 | TRBV28 | -
TGTGCCAGCAGTTGGGGGGACTATGGCTACACCTTC | CASSWGDYGYTF | - | TRBJ1-2 | TRBV28 | few
TGCGCCAGCAGCTTCACAGGGGTCACTGAAGCTTTCTTT | CASSFTGVTEAFF | TRBD1 | TRBJ1-1 | TRBV5-1 | -
TGTGCCAGCAGTCCACGGATGGATACGCAGTATTTT | CASSPRMDTQYF | - | TRBJ2-3 | TRBV6-5 | once
TGTGCCAGCAGTTTAGGCCGAACCGGCTACACCTTC | CASSLGRTGYTF | - | TRBJ1-2 | TRBV12-3/TRBV12-4 | -
TGTGCCACCAGTGACCCTAGCGGGAGCACCTACAATGAGCAGTTCTTC | CATSDPSGSTYNEQFF | TRBD2 | TRBJ2-1 | TRBV24-1 | -
TGTGCCAGCAGTTACACTAGCGGGCAGTTCTTC | CASSYTSGQFF | TRBD2 | TRBJ2-1 | TRBV6-2/TRBV6-3 | -
TGTGCCAGCAGCGTAGACGGGGTGGGGATACACTCTGGAAACACCATATATTTT | CASSVDGVGIHSGNTIYF | - | TRBJ1-3 | TRBV9 | once
TGTGCCAGCTCACCCAGGGACTCTGGGGCCAACGTCCTGACTTTC | CASSPRDSGANVLTF | - | TRBJ2-6 | TRBV18 | -
TGTGCCAGCAGCCCAGGGGGTGAGCAGTACTTC | CASSPGGEQYF | TRBD1 | TRBJ2-7 | TRBV7-9 | -
TGTGCCAGTAGTATAGGCCAGAACACTGAAGCTTTCTTT | CASSIGQNTEAFF | - | TRBJ1-1 | TRBV19 | -